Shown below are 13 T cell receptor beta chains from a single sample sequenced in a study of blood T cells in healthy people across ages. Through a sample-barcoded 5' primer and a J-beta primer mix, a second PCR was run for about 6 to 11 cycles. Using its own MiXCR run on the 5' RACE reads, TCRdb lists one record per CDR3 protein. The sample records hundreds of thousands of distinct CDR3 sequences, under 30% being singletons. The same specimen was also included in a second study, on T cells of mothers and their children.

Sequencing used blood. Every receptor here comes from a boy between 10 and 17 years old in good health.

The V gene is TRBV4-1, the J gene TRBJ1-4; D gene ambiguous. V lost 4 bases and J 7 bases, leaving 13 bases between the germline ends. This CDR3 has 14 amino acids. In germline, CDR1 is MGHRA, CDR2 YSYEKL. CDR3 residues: CASSLSGAVEKLFF. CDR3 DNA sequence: TGCGCCAGCAGCCTCTCGGGAGCCGTTGAAAAACTGTTTTTT.

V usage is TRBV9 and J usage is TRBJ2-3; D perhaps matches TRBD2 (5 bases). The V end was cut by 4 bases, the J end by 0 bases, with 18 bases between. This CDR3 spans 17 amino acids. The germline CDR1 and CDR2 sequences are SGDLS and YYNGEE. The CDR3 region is CASSPWAGEASTDTQYF. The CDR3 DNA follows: TGTGCCAGCAGCCCGTGGGCCGGGGAAGCTAGCACAGATACGCAGTATTTT.

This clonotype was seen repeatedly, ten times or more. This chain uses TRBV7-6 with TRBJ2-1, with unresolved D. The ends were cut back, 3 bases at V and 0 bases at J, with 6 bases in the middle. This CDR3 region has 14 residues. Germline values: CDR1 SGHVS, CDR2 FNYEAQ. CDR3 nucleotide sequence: TGTGCCAGCAGCTTCCGGGTCTCCTACAATGAGCAGTTCTTC. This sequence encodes CASSFRVSYNEQFF. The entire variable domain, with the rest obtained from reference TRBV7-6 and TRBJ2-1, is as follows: GAGVSQSPRYKVTKRGQDVALRCDPISGHVSLYWYRQALGQGPEFLTYFNYEAQQDKSGLPNDRFSAERPEGSISTLTIQRTEQRDSAMYRCASSFRVSYNEQFFGPGTRLTVL.

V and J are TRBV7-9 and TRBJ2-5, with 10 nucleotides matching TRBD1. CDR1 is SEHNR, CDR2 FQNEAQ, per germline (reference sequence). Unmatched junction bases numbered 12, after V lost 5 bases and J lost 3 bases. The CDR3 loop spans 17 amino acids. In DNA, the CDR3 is TGTGCCAGCAGCCCCCGAGGTGACAGGGGGCATGAAGAGACCCAGTACTTC. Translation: CASSPRGDRGHEETQYF.

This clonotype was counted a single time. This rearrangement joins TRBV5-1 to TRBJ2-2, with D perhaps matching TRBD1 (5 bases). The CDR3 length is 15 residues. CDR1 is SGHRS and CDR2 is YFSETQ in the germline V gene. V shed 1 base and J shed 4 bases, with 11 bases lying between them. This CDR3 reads CASSLQGTSTGELFF. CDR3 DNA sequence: TGCGCCAGCAGCTTGCAGGGAACCTCCACCGGGGAGCTGTTTTTT.

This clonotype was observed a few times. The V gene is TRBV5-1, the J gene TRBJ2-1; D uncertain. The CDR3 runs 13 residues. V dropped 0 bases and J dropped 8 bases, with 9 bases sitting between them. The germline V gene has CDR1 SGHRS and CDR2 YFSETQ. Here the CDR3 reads CASSLDWRDEQFF. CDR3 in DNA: TGCGCCAGCAGCTTGGACTGGCGCGATGAGCAGTTCTTC.

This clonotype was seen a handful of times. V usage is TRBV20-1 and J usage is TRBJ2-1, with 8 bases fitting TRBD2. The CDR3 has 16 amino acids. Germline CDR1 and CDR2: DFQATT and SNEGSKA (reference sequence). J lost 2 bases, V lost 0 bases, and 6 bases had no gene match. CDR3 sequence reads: CSARDYRTSTYNEQFF. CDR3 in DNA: TGCAGTGCTAGAGATTATAGGACTAGCACCTACAATGAGCAGTTCTTC.

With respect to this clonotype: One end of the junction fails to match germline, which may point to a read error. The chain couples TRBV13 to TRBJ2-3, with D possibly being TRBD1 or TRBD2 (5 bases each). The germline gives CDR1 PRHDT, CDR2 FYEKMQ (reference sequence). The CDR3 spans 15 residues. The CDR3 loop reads CASRLGWGNTDTQYF. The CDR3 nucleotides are TGTGCCAGCAGGTTAGGTTGGGGGAACACAGATACGCAGTATTTT.

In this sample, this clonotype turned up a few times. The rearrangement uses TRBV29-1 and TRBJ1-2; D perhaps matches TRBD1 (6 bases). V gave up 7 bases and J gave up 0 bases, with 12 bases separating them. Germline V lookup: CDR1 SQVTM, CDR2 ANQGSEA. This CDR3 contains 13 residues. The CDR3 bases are TGCAGCGGGCGGGACACCCCTAACTATGGCTACACCTTC. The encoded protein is CSGRDTPNYGYTF.

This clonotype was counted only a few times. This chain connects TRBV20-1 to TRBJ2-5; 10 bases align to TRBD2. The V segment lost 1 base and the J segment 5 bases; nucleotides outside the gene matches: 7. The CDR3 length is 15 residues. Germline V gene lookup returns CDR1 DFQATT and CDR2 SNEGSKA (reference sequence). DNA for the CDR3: TGCAGTGCTAGAGCGAATAGCGGGGGGTTGGAGACCCAGTACTTC. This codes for CSARANSGGLETQYF.

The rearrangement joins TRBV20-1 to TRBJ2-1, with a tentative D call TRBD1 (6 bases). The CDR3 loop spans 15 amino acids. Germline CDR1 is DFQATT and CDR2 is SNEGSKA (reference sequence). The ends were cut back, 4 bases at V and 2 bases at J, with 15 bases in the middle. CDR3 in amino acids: CSAKRYRVPYNEQFF. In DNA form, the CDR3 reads TGCAGTGCTAAAAGATACAGGGTTCCCTACAATGAGCAGTTCTTC.

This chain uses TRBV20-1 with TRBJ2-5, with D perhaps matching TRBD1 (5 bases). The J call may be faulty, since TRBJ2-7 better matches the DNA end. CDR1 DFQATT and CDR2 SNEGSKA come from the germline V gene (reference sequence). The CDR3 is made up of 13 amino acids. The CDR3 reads CSAITDRFYEQYF. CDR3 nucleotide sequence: TGCAGTGCTATTACCGACAGATTCTACGAGCAGTACTTC.

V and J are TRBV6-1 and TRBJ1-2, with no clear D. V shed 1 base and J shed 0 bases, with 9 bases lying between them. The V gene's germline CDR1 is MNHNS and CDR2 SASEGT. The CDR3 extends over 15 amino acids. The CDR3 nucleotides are TGTGCCAGCAGTGAAGGCGGAGTAGCTAACTATGGCTACACCTTC. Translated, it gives CASSEGGVANYGYTF.